The rows below give T cell receptor beta chains drawn from one sample of a study of neurological immune-mediated disorders. MiXCR, applied by TCRdb to the 5' RACE reads, yields one record per CDR3 protein. The sample contains about 50,000 distinct CDR3 sequences, 9% to 10% of which appear only once. The sequencing sample was made of PBMCs. The source of these receptors is a middle-aged woman in good health. CDR3s include the opening cysteine and the closing phenylalanine or tryptophan. Each record gives: V gene, clone size, J gene, D gene, CDR3 protein, CDR3 DNA. A D gene is named only where the DNA matches it firmly. Size is omitted from some rows. Given values are once, few, many or a class for expanded clones.

V gene: TRBV5-1
clone size: many
J gene: TRBJ2-3
D gene: TRBD1
CDR3 protein: CASSSERGTGTDTQYF
CDR3 DNA: TGCGCCAGCAGCTCGGAGCGAGGGACAGGTACAGATACGCAGTATTTT

V gene: TRBV29-1
clone size: few
J gene: TRBJ2-1
D gene: .
CDR3 protein: CSVDWRSRHEQFF
CDR3 DNA: TGCAGCGTTGATTGGCGGTCCCGGCATGAGCAGTTCTTC

V gene: TRBV20-1
clone size: many
J gene: TRBJ2-3
D gene: TRBD1
CDR3 protein: CSARRQGLADTQYF
CDR3 DNA: TGCAGTGCGCGTCGACAGGGCTTGGCAGATACGCAGTATTTT

V gene: TRBV24-1
clone size: many
J gene: TRBJ2-7
D gene: TRBD2
CDR3 protein: CATSGLAGVSSYEQYF
CDR3 DNA: TGTGCCACCAGCGGACTAGCGGGGGTCAGCTCCTACGAGCAGTACTTC

V gene: TRBV6-2/TRBV6-3
clone size: many
J gene: TRBJ2-5
D gene: .
CDR3 protein: CASSNRGSHETQYF
CDR3 DNA: TGTGCCAGCAGTAACCGGGGGAGCCATGAGACCCAGTACTTC

V gene: TRBV10-1
clone size: many
J gene: TRBJ2-1
D gene: TRBD2
CDR3 protein: CASSELIAGGFNEQFF
CDR3 DNA: TGCGCCAGCAGTGAGCTGATAGCGGGGGGATTCAATGAGCAGTTCTTC

V gene: TRBV9
clone size: many
J gene: TRBJ2-7
D gene: .
CDR3 protein: CASSVSGSRDYEQYF
CDR3 DNA: TGTGCCAGCAGCGTTTCAGGGTCCCGAGATTACGAGCAGTACTTC

V gene: TRBV7-9
clone size: many
J gene: TRBJ1-2
D gene: .
CDR3 protein: CASSLAQGFNYGYTF
CDR3 DNA: TGTGCCAGCAGCTTAGCGCAAGGTTTCAACTATGGCTACACCTTC

V gene: TRBV12-3/TRBV12-4
clone size: many
J gene: TRBJ2-4
D gene: TRBD1
CDR3 protein: CASSATGGIRLIQYF
CDR3 DNA: TGTGCCAGCAGCGCTACAGGGGGCATTAGGCTCATTCAGTACTTC

V gene: TRBV5-5
clone size: few
J gene: TRBJ1-2
D gene: TRBD1
CDR3 protein: CASSASGQAINYGYTF
CDR3 DNA: TGTGCCAGCAGCGCCAGCGGACAGGCGATTAACTATGGCTACACCTTC

V gene: TRBV4-3
clone size: many
J gene: TRBJ2-7
D gene: .
CDR3 protein: CASSQERSYEQYF
CDR3 DNA: TGCGCCAGCAGCCAAGAACGCTCCTACGAGCAGTACTTC

V gene: TRBV7-2
clone size: many
J gene: TRBJ2-2
D gene: .
CDR3 protein: CASSLVGGNTGELFF
CDR3 DNA: TGTGCCAGCAGCTTAGTCGGGGGGAACACCGGGGAGCTGTTTTTT

V gene: TRBV12-3/TRBV12-4
clone size: many
J gene: TRBJ2-1
D gene: TRBD2
CDR3 protein: CASSSSLLAGGRDEQFF
CDR3 DNA: TGTGCCAGCAGTTCCTCGTTACTAGCGGGAGGGCGAGATGAGCAGTTCTTC

V gene: TRBV2
clone size: many
J gene: TRBJ2-1
D gene: TRBD2
CDR3 protein: CASSVRLAGVYNEQFF
CDR3 DNA: TGTGCCAGCAGTGTACGACTAGCGGGAGTTTACAATGAGCAGTTCTTC

V gene: TRBV10-3
clone size: many
J gene: TRBJ2-7
D gene: TRBD2
CDR3 protein: CAIRGTSSYEQYF
CDR3 DNA: TGTGCCATCAGGGGGACTAGCTCCTACGAGCAGTACTTC

V gene: TRBV12-3/TRBV12-4
clone size: .
J gene: TRBJ1-1
D gene: .
CDR3 protein: CASSFWRRKNTEAFF
CDR3 DNA: TGTGCCAGCAGTTTCTGGCGGAGGAAGAACACTGAAGCTTTCTTT

V gene: TRBV29-1
clone size: many
J gene: TRBJ1-5
D gene: .
CDR3 protein: CSAALTGDRNQPQHF
CDR3 DNA: TGCAGCGCCGCCCTGACAGGAGACCGAAATCAGCCCCAGCATTTT

V gene: TRBV7-8
clone size: few
J gene: TRBJ2-5
D gene: .
CDR3 protein: CASRQSFVGETQYF
CDR3 DNA: TGTGCCAGCAGACAGTCGTTTGTCGGGGAGACCCAGTACTTC

V gene: TRBV7-2
clone size: many
J gene: TRBJ2-2
D gene: .
CDR3 protein: CASSTGRSNTGELFF
CDR3 DNA: TGTGCCAGCAGCACAGGACGGTCGAACACCGGGGAGCTGTTTTTT

V gene: TRBV7-2
clone size: many
J gene: TRBJ1-6
D gene: .
CDR3 protein: CASSLIGGKSPLHF
CDR3 DNA: TGTGCCAGCAGCTTAATCGGTGGGAAGTCACCCCTCCACTTT

V gene: TRBV5-6
clone size: many
J gene: TRBJ2-2
D gene: .
CDR3 protein: CASSSYNRVTGELFF
CDR3 DNA: TGTGCCAGCAGCTCCTATAACAGGGTCACCGGGGAGCTGTTTTTT

V gene: TRBV15
clone size: many
J gene: TRBJ2-3
D gene: .
CDR3 protein: CATSRVRASTDTQYF
CDR3 DNA: TGTGCCACCAGCAGAGTCCGAGCAAGCACAGATACGCAGTATTTT

V gene: TRBV5-1
clone size: many
J gene: TRBJ1-6
D gene: .
CDR3 protein: CASSLRGQLNNSPLHF
CDR3 DNA: TGCGCCAGCAGCTTGCGCGGGCAGCTGAATAATTCACCCCTCCACTTT

V gene: TRBV6-5
clone size: many
J gene: TRBJ1-2
D gene: .
CDR3 protein: CASSGDRTVSYTF
CDR3 DNA: TGTGCCAGCAGTGGGGACCGGACTGTGAGCTACACCTTC

V gene: TRBV11-2
clone size: many
J gene: TRBJ2-7
D gene: .
CDR3 protein: CASSSGRESSYEQYF
CDR3 DNA: TGTGCCAGCAGCTCGGGACGGGAAAGCTCCTACGAGCAGTACTTC

V gene: TRBV5-1
clone size: many
J gene: TRBJ1-1
D gene: .
CDR3 protein: CASSLALVGGTEAFF
CDR3 DNA: TGCGCCAGCAGCTTGGCCCTTGTTGGGGGCACTGAAGCTTTCTTT